This T cell receptor beta chain was obtained from a study of Ad26.COV2.S vaccination and SARS-CoV-2 variants. Overall study findings and caveats: Responses of T cells in total may have been underestimated by the TCR breadth and depth analyses.

Generated by immunoSEQ multiplex PCR, the TCRdb table keeps only in-frame clones and is missing some. The data hold over 85,000 clones, with around three quarters observed a single time. Regarding this clone: What it binds is not known.

Trimming removed 3 bases from V and 7 bases from J, with 3 bases in between. The CDR3 is 11 residues long. The specimen was peripheral blood, collected after recovery from COVID-19. The chain carries TRBV12-3 or TRBV12-4 and TRBJ2-2; D ambiguous. This sequence was found in a human donor who had recovered from COVID-19. The CDR3 here is CASSFFGELFF. For the CDR3, the DNA is TGTGCCAGCAGTTTTTTCGGGGAGCTGTTTTTT.